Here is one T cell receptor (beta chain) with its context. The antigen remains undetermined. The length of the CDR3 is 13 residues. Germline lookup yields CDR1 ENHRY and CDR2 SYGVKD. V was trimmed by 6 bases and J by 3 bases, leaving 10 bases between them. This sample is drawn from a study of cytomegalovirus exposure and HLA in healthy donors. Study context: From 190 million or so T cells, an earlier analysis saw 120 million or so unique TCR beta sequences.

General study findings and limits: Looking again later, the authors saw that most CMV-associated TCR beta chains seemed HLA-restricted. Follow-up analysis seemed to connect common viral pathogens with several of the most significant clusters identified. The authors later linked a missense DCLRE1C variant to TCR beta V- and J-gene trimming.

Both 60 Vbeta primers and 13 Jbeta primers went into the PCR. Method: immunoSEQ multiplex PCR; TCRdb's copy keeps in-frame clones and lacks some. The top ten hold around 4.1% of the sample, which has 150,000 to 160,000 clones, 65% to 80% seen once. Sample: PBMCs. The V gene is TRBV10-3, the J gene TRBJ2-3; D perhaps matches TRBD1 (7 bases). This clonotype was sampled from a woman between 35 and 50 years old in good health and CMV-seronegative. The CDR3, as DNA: TGTGCCATCAGGGAGGGGGCGACAGATACGCAGTATTTT. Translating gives CAIREGATDTQYF.